The rows below give T cell receptor beta chains drawn from one sample of a study of shared clonotypes between healthy human individuals. Sequencing used immunoSEQ multiplex PCR; TCRdb keeps in-frame clones, though not all of them. The table shows about 1.1 million clones, with around 78% occurring only once. Material: memory CD4+ T cells from PBMCs. The receptors here all came from a man aged 18 to 30 in good health. Some clones in this sample may be carry-over from other donors' samples. Each CDR3 is given with its conserved first and last residue. The D gene is left open where the match is weak. Not all rows give a size; the values are once, few, many and, for expanded clones, a class.

j_gene	d_gene	v_gene	abundance	CDR3aa	CDR3nt
TRBJ1-1	-	TRBV18	-	CASSPGAARSEAFF	TGTGCCAGCTCCCCCGGGGCCGCGAGGAGTGAAGCTTTCTTT
TRBJ1-5	TRBD1	TRBV19	few	CASSPITGGWQPQHF	TGTGCCAGTAGTCCCATTACAGGGGGCTGGCAGCCCCAGCATTTT
TRBJ1-3	TRBD1	TRBV10-1	-	CASSGRDRGQGTIYF	TGCGCCAGCAGTGGGCGGGACAGGGGGCAAGGAACCATATATTTT
TRBJ1-4	-	TRBV2	-	CASTLDEEKLFF	TGTGCCAGCACCCTTGACGAAGAAAAACTGTTTTTT
TRBJ2-1	TRBD2	TRBV5-1	-	CASRSMGGENEQFF	TGCGCCAGCAGGTCTATGGGAGGGGAGAATGAGCAGTTCTTC
TRBJ2-3	-	TRBV6-1	-	CASSLPRVPDTQYF	TGTGCCAGCAGCCTCCCCCGGGTCCCAGATACGCAGTATTTT
TRBJ2-2	TRBD1	TRBV28	-	CASSLWRQGTGELFF	TGTGCCAGCAGTTTATGGAGACAGGGTACCGGGGAGCTGTTTTTT
TRBJ1-5	-	TRBV6-1	-	CASSEWGVGQPQHF	TGTGCCAGCAGTGAGTGGGGGGTAGGACAGCCCCAGCATTTT
TRBJ2-5	TRBD2	TRBV5-5	-	CASTAGPSGSLGETQYF	TGTGCCAGCACCGCAGGGCCTAGCGGGAGTTTGGGAGAGACCCAGTACTTC
TRBJ2-3	TRBD2	TRBV4-1	-	CASSQEGLAYTDTQYF	TGCGCCAGCAGCCAAGAGGGACTAGCCTACACAGATACGCAGTATTTT
TRBJ2-7	TRBD2	TRBV7-8	-	CASSLRLAEGSYEQYF	TGTGCCAGCAGCTTACGACTAGCGGAGGGCTCCTACGAGCAGTACTTC
TRBJ2-2	-	TRBV28	-	CASSLRGAELFF	TGTGCCAGCAGTTTAAGGGGGGCCGAGCTGTTTTTT
TRBJ1-2	TRBD1	TRBV7-3	few	CASSLLNSGQGNGYTF	TGTGCCAGCAGCCTATTGAATTCGGGACAGGGGAATGGCTACACCTTC
TRBJ1-4	-	TRBV29-1	-	CSVADRLGNEKLFF	TGCAGCGTTGCCGACAGGTTGGGTAATGAAAAACTGTTTTTT
TRBJ1-4	-	TRBV7-9	-	CASSFMGDEKLFF	TGTGCCAGCAGCTTCATGGGGGATGAAAAACTGTTTTTT
TRBJ1-4	-	TRBV6-5	-	CASKGGTNEKLFF	TGTGCCAGCAAGGGGGGCACTAATGAAAAACTGTTTTTT
TRBJ1-5	TRBD1	TRBV5-1	-	CASSLVPKGQGGNQPQHF	TGCGCCAGCAGCTTGGTCCCTAAGGGACAGGGTGGCAATCAGCCCCAGCATTTT
TRBJ2-3	-	TRBV12-5	-	CASGFIGDTQYF	TGTGCTAGTGGTTTTATCGGGGATACGCAGTATTTT
TRBJ2-1	TRBD1	TRBV28	-	CASSLGGQGTEQFF	TGTGCCAGCAGTTTAGGGGGACAGGGTACTGAGCAGTTCTTC
TRBJ1-5	-	TRBV27	-	CARPRLLGFGRPSYQPQHF	TGTGCCAGACCCCGGCTTCTAGGGTTCGGGCGCCCGTCTTATCAGCCCCAGCATTTT
TRBJ2-3	TRBD2	TRBV4-3	-	CASSLSGLAGGEDTQYF	TGCGCCAGCAGCCTTTCGGGACTAGCGGGGGGGGAAGATACGCAGTATTTT
TRBJ2-7	-	TRBV28	-	CASSFRYTSYEQYF	TGTGCCAGCAGTTTTCGGTACACTTCCTACGAGCAGTACTTC
TRBJ1-2	-	TRBV7-2	-	CASSGRGFDYTF	TGTGCCAGCAGCGGAAGGGGCTTCGACTACACCTTC
TRBJ1-5	-	TRBV6-5	-	CASSLGRPGQPQHF	TGTGCCAGCAGTTTGGGTAGACCTGGACAGCCCCAGCATTTT
TRBJ2-2	-	TRBV25-1	-	CASSSRTNTGELFF	TGTGCCAGCAGTAGCCGGACGAACACCGGGGAGCTGTTTTTT
TRBJ2-3	-	TRBV2	-	CASSETRLTDTQYF	TGTGCCAGCAGTGAAACTAGGCTCACAGATACGCAGTATTTT
TRBJ1-2	TRBD1	TRBV30	once	CAWQLQGNYGYTF	TGTGCCTGGCAACTACAGGGGAACTATGGCTACACCTTC
TRBJ2-1	-	TRBV11-3	-	CASSFGPPNGNEQFF	TGTGCCAGCAGCTTTGGCCCACCCAACGGGAATGAGCAGTTCTTC
TRBJ2-2	-	TRBV5-4	-	CASSLGLARTGELFF	TGTGCCAGCAGCTTGGGTCTAGCGAGGACCGGGGAGCTGTTTTTT
TRBJ1-2	-	TRBV27	-	CASSSSKDRPIGYTF	TGTGCCAGCAGCTCTAGCAAGGACCGGCCGATTGGCTACACCTTC
TRBJ1-5	-	TRBV27	-	CASSETILYSNQPQHF	TGTGCCAGCAGTGAAACGATCCTTTATAGCAATCAGCCCCAGCATTTT
TRBJ1-4	TRBD1	TRBV6-5	-	CASSRRQGALEKLFF	TGTGCCAGCAGTAGAAGACAGGGGGCCTTGGAAAAACTGTTTTTT
TRBJ2-7	-	TRBV10-3	-	CAISGSGWSSYEQYF	TGTGCCATCAGCGGTAGCGGTTGGAGCTCCTACGAGCAGTACTTC
TRBJ2-4	TRBD2	TRBV5-4	-	CASSSPAGRGVNIQYF	TGTGCCAGCAGCTCTCCAGCGGGACGGGGAGTGAACATTCAGTACTTC
TRBJ1-2	-	TRBV28	-	CASSFLGRGYTF	TGTGCCAGCAGTTTCTTAGGTCGGGGCTACACCTTC
TRBJ2-7	TRBD2	TRBV7-6	-	CASSSLLAGVAEQYF	TGTGCCAGCAGCTCCCTCCTAGCGGGAGTGGCCGAGCAGTACTTC
TRBJ2-5	-	TRBV28	-	CASSPVSLRVQETQYF	TGTGCCAGCAGTCCGGTTTCATTGAGGGTCCAAGAGACCCAGTACTTC
TRBJ2-2	-	TRBV10-3	-	CAIREGPITGGELFF	TGTGCCATCAGGGAGGGTCCCATAACGGGCGGGGAGCTGTTTTTT
TRBJ1-1	-	TRBV4-2	-	CASSQEPPPTEAFF	TGTGCCAGCAGCCAAGAACCCCCACCCACTGAAGCTTTCTTT
TRBJ2-5	TRBD2	TRBV5-1	-	CASSLEGGRGETQYF	TGCGCCAGCAGCTTGGAAGGCGGGAGGGGGGAGACCCAGTACTTC